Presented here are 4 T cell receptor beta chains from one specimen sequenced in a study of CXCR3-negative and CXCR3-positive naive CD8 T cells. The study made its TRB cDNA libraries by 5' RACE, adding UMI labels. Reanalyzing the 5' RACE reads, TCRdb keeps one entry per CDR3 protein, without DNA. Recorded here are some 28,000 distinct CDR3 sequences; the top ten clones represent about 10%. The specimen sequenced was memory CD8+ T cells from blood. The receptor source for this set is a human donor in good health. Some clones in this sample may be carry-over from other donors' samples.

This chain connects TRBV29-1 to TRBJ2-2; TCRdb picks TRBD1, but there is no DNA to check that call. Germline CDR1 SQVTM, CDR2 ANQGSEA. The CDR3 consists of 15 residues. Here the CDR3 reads CSVAGTGGFTGELFF.

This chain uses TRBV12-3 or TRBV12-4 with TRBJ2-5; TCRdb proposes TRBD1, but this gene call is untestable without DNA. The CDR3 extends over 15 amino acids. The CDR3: CASTGGTAQRETQYF.

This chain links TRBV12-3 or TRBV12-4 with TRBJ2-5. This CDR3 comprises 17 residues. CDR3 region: CASRPHGVRMGAETQYF.

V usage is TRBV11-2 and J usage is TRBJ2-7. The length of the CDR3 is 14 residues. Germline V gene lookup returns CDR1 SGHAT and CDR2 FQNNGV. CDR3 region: CASSLDRQFYEQYF.